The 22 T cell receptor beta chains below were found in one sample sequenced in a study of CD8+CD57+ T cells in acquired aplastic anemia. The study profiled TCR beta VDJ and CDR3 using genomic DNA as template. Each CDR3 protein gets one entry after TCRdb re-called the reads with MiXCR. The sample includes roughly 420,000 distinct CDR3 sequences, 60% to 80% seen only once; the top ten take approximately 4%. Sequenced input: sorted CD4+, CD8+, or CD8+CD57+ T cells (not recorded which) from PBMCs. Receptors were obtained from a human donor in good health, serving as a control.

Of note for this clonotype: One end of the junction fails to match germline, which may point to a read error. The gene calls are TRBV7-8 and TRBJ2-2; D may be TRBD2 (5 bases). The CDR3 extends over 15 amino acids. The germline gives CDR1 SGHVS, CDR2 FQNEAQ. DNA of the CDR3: TGCGCCAGCAGCCATAAAGAGATGAACACCGGGGAGCTGTTTTTC. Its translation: CASSHKEMNTGELFF.

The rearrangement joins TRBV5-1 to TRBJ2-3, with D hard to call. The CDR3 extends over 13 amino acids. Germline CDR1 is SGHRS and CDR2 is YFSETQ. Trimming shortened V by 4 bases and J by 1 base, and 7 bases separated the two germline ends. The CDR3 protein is CASSAVGTDTQYF. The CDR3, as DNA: TGCGCCAGCAGCGCCGTGGGCACAGATACGCAGTATTTT.

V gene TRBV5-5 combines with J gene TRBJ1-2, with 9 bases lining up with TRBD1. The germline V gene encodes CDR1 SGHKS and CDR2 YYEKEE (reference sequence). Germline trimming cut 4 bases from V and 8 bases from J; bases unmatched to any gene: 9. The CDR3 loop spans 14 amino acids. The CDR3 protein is CASSARQDRGGYTF. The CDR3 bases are TGTGCCAGCAGCGCACGCCAGGACAGGGGAGGCTACACCTTC.

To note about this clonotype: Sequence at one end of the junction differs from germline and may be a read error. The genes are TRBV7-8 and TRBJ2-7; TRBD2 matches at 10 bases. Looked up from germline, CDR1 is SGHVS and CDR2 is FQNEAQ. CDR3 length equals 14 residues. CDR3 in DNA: TGTGCCAGCAGCGTAGCGGGAGGTCCCTACGCGCAGTACTTC. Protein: CASSVAGGPYAQYF.

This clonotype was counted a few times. CDR3 amino acids: CASSTTGTGNSPLHF. CDR3 DNA: TGTGCCAGCAGCACAACCGGGACAGGGAATTCACCCCTCCACTTT. The chain recombines TRBV9 with TRBJ1-6, with 9 bases matching TRBD1. Germline values: CDR1 SGDLS, CDR2 YYNGEE. J lost 7 bases, V lost 4 bases, and 6 bases had no gene match. This CDR3 contains 15 residues.

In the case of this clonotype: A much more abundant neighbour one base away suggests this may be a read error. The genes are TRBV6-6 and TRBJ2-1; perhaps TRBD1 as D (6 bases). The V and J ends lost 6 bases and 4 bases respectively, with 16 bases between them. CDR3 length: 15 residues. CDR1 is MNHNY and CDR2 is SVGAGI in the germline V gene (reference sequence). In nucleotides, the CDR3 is TGTGCCAGCAGCGTACAGATTGACAGGTACAATGAGCAGTTCTTC. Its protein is CASSVQIDRYNEQFF.

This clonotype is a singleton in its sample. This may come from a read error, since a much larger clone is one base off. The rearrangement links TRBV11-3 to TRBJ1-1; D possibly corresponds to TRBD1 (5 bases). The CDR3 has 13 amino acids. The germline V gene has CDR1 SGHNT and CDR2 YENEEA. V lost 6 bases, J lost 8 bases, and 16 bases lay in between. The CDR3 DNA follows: TGTGCCAGCAGTCCTCTGGGGCCAGCGGAAGCTTTCTTT. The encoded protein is CASSPLGPAEAFF. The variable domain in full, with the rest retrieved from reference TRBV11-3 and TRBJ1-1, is EAGVVQSPRYKIIEKKQPVAFWCNPISGHNTLYWYLQNLGQGPELLIRYENEEAVDDSQLPKDRFSAERLKGVDSTLKIQPAELGDSAVYLCASSPLGPAEAFFGQGTRLTVV.

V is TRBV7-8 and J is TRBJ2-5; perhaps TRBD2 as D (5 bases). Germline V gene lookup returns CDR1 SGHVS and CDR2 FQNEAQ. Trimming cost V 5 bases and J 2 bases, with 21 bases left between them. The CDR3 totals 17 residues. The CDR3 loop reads CASSQCKLGVEQETQYF. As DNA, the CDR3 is TGTGCCAGCAGCCAATGCAAATTGGGAGTGGAACAAGAGACCCAGTACTTC.

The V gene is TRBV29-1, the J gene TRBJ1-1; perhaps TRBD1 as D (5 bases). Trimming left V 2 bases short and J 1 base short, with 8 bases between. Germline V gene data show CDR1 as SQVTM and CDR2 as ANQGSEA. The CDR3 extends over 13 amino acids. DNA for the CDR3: TGCAGCGTTGAACAGGGAGCGAACACTGAAGCTTTCTTT. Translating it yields CSVEQGANTEAFF.

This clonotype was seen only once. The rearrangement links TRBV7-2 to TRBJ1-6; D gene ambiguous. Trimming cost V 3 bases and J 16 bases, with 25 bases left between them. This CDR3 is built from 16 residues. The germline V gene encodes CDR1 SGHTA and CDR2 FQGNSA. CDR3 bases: TGTGCCAGCAGCTTCGGCAGTAATGAAAAACTGTTTTTTCTCCACTTT. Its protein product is CASSFGSNEKLFFLHF.

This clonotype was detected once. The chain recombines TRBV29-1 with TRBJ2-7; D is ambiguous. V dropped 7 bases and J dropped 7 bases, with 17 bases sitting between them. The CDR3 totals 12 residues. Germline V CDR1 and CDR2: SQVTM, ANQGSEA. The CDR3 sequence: CSGAIGSSEQYF. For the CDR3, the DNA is TGCAGCGGGGCTATAGGGTCGTCGGAGCAGTACTTC.

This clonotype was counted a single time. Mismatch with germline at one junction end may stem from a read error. CDR3 DNA sequence: TGTGCCACCAGCAGGTGGGGAGGAGATACGCAGCATTTT. Translation gives CATSRWGGDTQHF. The chain joins TRBV7-3 to TRBJ2-3; D uncertain. The J call may be in error: the DNA end matches TRBJ1-5 better. This CDR3 contains 13 residues. Germline CDR1 is SGHTA and CDR2 is FQGTGA.

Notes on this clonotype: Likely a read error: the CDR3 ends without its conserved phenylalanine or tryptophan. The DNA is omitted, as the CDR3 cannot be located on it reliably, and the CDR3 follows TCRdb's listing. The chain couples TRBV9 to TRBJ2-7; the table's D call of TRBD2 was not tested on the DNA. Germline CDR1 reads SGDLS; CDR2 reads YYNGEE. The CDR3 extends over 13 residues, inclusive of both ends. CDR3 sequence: CASSQGAGPYEDI.

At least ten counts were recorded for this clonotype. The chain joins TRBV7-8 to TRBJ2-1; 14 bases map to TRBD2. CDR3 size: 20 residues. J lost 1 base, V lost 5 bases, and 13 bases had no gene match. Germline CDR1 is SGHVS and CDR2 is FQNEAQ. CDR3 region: CASSELGLAGVTTSYNEQFF. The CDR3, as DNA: TGTGCCAGCAGCGAGTTGGGACTAGCGGGGGTGACCACTTCCTACAATGAGCAGTTCTTC.

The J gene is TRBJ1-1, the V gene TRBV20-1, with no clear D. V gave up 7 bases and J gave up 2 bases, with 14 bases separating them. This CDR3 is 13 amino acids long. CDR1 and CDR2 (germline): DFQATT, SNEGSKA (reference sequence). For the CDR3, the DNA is TGCAGTGGGCTACTGGCGAGTAACACTGAAGCTTTCTTT. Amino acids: CSGLLASNTEAFF.

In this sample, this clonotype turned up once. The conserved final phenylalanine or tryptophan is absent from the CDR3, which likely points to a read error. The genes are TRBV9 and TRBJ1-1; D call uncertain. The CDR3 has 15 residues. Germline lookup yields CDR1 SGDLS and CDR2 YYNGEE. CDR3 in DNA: TGTGCCACCAGCAGATACACACCCATGACTTCTGAAGCTTTCCTT. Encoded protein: CATSRYTPMTSEAFL.

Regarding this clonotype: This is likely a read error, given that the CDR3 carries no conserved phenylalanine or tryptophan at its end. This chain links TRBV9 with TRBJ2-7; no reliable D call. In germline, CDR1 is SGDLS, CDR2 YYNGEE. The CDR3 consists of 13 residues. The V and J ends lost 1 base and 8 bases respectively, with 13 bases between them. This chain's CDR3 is CASSVTRQDKQYH. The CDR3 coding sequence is TGTGCCAGCAGCGTAACGAGGCAAGATAAGCAGTACCAC.

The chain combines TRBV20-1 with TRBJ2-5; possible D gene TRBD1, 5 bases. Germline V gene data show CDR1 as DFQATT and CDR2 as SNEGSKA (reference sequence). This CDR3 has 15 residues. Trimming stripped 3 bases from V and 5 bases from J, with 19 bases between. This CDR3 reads CSASCLRDSLETQYF. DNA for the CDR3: TGCAGTGCTAGCTGTCTCAGGGATTCGTTGGAGACCCAGTACTTC.

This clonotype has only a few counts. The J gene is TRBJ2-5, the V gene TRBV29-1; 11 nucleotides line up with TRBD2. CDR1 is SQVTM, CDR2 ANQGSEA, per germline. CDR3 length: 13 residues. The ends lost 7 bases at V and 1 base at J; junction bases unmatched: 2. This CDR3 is CSGGLAVQETQYF. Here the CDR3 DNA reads TGCAGCGGGGGACTAGCGGTCCAAGAGACCCAGTACTTC.

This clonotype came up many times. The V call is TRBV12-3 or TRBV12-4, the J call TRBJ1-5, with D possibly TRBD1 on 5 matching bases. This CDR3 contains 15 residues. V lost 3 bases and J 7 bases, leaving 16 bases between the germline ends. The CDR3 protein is CASSLGGLLYQPQHF. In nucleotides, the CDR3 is TGTGCCAGCAGTTTGGGGGGACTGCTATACCAGCCCCAGCATTTT.

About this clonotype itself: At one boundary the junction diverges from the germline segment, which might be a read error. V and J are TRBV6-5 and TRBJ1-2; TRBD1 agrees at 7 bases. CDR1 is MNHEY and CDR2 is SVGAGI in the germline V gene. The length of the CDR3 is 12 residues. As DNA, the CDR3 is TGTGCCAGGACTGAAGTTGGCCGGGACAGCCTCTTC. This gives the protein CARTEVGRDSLF.

CDR3 in amino acids: CASSLALVSTDTQYF. CDR3 nucleotide sequence: TGTGCCAGCAGTTTAGCCTTAGTCTCCACAGATACGCAGTATTTT. The chain uses TRBV12-3 or TRBV12-4 and TRBJ2-3; D ambiguous. This CDR3 has 15 residues. With 0 bases removed from V and 2 bases from J, the gap between germline ends came to 9 bases.